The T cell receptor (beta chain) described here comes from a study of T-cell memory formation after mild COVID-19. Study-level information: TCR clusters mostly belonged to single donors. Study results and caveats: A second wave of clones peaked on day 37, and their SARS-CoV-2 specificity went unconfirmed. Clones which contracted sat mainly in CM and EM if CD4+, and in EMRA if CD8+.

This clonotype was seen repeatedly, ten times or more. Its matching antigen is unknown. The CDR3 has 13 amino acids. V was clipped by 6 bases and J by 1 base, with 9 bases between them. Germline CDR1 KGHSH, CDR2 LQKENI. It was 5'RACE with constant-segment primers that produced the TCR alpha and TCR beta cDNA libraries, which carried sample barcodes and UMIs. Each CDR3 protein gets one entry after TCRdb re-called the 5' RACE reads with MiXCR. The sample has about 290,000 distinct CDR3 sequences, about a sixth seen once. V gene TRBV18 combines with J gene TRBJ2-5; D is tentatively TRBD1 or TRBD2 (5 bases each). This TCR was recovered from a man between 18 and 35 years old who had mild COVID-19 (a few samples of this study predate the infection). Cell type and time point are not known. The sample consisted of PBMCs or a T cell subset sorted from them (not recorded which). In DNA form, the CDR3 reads TGTGCCAGCTCCCGGGACCGCCAAGAGACCCAGTACTTC. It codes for CASSRDRQETQYF. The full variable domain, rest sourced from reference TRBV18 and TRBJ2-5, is NAGVMQNPRHLVRRRGQEARLRCSPMKGHSHVYWYRQLPEEGLKFMVYLQKENIIDESGMPKERFSAEFPKEGPSILRIQQVVRGDSAAYFCASSRDRQETQYFGPGTRLLVL.